In its sample, the clone carrying this T cell receptor (beta chain) was seen many times. The data were taken from a study of T cells in Graves' hyperthyroidism and ophthalmopathy. Study-wide context: Peripheral blood specimens were obtained at initial diagnosis, prior to any treatment.

Amplified TCR beta CDR3 regions came from RNA transcripts. Primed by the HTBI set, a first-round RT-PCR was run on the TCR CDR3. TCRdb redid the calling of the multiplex PCR reads with MiXCR, one entry per CDR3 protein. The sample records 270,000 or so distinct CDR3 sequences, about 15% being singletons. The CDR3 loop spans 16 amino acids. Germline V gives CDR1 LGHDT, CDR2 YNNKEL (reference sequence). With 1 base removed from V and 4 bases from J, the gap between germline ends came to 14 bases. The sequencing sample was made of blood. The chain is built from TRBV3-1 and TRBJ2-1; D remains ambiguous. This clonotype originated in a woman aged 45 to 65 with Graves' hyperthyroidism that later progressed to Graves' ophthalmopathy. In DNA form, the CDR3 reads TGTGCCAGCAGCCAAGGGACCCCTGGGCAGTACAATGAGCAGTTCTTC. Its protein product is CASSQGTPGQYNEQFF.